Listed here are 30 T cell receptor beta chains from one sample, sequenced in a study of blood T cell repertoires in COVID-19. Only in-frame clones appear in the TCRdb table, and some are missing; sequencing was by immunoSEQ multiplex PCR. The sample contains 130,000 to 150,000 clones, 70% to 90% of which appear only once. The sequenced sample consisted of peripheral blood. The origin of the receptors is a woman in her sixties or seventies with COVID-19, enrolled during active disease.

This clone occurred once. This chain's CDR3 is CATSPSGTEAFF. CDR3 nucleotide sequence: TGTGCCACCAGCCCGAGTGGCACTGAAGCTTTCTTT. The chain joins TRBV15 to TRBJ1-1; unclear D gene. CDR1 and CDR2 from the germline V gene are LNHNV and YYDKDF (reference sequence). The CDR3 spans 12 residues. V was shortened by 5 bases and J by 4 bases, with 8 bases between the two germline ends.

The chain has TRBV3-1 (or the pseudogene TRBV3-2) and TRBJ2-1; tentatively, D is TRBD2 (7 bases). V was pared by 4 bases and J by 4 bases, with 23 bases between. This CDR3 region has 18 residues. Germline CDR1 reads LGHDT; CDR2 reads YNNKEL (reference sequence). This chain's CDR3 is CASSPPPRRGPLYNEQFF. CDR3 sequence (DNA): TGTGCCAGCAGCCCACCCCCGCGGCGGGGGCCTTTATACAATGAGCAGTTCTTC.

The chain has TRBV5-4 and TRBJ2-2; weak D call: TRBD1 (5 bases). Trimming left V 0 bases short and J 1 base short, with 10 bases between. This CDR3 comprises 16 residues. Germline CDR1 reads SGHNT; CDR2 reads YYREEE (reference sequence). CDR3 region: CASSLEPRVNTGELFF. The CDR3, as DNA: TGTGCCAGCAGCTTGGAGCCCAGGGTGAACACCGGGGAGCTGTTTTTT.

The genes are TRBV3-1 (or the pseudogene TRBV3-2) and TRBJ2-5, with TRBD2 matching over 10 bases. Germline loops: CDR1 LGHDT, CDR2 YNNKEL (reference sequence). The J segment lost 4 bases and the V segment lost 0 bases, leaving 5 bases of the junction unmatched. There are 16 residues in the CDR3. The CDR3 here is CASSQDPAGGRETQYF. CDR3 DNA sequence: TGTGCCAGCAGCCAAGATCCAGCGGGGGGGCGAGAGACCCAGTACTTC.

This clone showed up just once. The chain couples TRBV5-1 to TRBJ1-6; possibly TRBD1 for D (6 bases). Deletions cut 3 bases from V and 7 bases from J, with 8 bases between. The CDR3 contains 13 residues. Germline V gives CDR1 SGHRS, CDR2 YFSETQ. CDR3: CASSWGQNSPLHF. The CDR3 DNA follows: TGCGCCAGCAGCTGGGGGCAAAATTCACCCCTCCACTTT.

DNA of the CDR3: TGTGCCAGCAGCTCTGACTACACAGATACGCAGTATTTT. It is translated as CASSSDYTDTQYF. This sequence joins TRBV5-6 and TRBJ2-3; possibly TRBD2 for D (5 bases). The CDR3 runs to 13 residues. Germline V gives CDR1 SGHDT, CDR2 YYEEEE. The V end lost 3 bases, the J end lost 2 bases, and 7 bases lay between the germline ends.

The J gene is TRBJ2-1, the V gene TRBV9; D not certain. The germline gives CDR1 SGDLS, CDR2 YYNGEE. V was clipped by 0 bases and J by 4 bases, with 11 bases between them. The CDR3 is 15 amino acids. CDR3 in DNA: TGTGCCAGCAGCGTAGAACCGCTAAATTACAATGAGCAGTTCTTC. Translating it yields CASSVEPLNYNEQFF.

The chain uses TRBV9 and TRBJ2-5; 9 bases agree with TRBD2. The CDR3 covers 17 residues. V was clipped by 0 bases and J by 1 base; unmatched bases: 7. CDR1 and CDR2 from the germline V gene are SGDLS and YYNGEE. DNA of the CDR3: TGTGCCAGCAGCGTAGCTACTGGAGCGGGGGGCCAAGAGACCCAGTACTTC. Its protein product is CASSVATGAGGQETQYF.

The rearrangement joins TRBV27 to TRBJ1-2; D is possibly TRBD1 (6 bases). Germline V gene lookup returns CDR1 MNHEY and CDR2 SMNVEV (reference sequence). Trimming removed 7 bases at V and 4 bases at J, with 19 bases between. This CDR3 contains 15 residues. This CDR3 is CASTPLRGRLYGYTF. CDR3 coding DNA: TGTGCCAGCACCCCTTTGCGGGGGCGCCTCTATGGCTACACCTTC.

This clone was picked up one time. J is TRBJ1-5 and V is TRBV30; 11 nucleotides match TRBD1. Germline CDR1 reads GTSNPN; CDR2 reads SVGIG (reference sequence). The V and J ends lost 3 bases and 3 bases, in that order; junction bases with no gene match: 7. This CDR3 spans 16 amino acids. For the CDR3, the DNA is TGTGCCTGGAGAACGGACAGGGGGCGTATCAATCAGCCCCAGCATTTT. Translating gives CAWRTDRGRINQPQHF.

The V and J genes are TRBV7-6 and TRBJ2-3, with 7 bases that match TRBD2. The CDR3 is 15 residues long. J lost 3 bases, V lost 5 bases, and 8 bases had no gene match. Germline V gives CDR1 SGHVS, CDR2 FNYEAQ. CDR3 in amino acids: CASSMGGGVTDTQYF. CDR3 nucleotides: TGTGCCAGCAGCATGGGTGGGGGGGTTACAGATACGCAGTATTTT.

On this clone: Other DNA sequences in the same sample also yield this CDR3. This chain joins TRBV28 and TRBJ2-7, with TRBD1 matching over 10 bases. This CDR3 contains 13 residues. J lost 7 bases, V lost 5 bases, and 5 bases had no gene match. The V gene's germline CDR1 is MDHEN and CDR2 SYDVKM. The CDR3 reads CASSGTGDGEQYF. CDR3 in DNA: TGTGCCAGCAGTGGGACAGGGGACGGAGAGCAGTACTTC.

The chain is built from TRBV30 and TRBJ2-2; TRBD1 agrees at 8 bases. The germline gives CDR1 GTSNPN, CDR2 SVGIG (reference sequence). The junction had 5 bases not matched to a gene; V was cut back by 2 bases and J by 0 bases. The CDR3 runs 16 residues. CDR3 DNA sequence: TGTGCCTGGAGTATTCCAGGGGGCGCGAACACCGGGGAGCTGTTTTTT. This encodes CAWSIPGGANTGELFF. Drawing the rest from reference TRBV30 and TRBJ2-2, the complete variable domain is SQTIHQWPATLVQPVGSPLSLECTVEGTSNPNLYWYRQAAGRGLQLLFYSVGIGQISSEVPQNLSASRPQDRQFILSSKKLLLSDSGFYLCAWSIPGGANTGELFFGEGSRLTVL.

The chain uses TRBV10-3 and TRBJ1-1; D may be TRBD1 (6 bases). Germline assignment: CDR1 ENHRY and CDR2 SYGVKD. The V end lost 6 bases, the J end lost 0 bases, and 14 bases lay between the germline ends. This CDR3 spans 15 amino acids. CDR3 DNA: TGTGCCATCAGGGAGGGGGGGACCATGAACACTGAAGCTTTCTTT. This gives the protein CAIREGGTMNTEAFF.

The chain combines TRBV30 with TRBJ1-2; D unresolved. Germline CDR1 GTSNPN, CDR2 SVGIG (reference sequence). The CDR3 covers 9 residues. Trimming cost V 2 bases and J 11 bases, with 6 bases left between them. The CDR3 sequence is CAWSPVYTF. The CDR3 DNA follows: TGTGCCTGGAGTCCGGTTTACACCTTC.

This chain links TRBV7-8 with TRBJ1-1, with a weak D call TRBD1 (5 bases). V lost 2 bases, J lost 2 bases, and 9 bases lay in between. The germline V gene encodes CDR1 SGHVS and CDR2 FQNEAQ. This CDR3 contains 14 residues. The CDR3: CASSLNQGNTEAFF. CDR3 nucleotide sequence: TGTGCCAGCAGCTTAAACCAGGGAAACACTGAAGCTTTCTTT. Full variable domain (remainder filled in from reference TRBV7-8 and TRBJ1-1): GAGVSQSPRYKVAKRGQDVALRCDPISGHVSLFWYQQALGQGPEFLTYFQNEAQLDKSGLPSDRFFAERPEGSVSTLKIQRTQQEDSAVYLCASSLNQGNTEAFFGQGTRLTVV.

CDR3: CASSRETRTFNTEAFF. CDR3 nucleotide sequence: TGTGCCAGCAGCCGGGAGACGAGGACATTCAACACTGAAGCTTTCTTT. The V gene is TRBV7-2, the J gene TRBJ1-1; D perhaps matches TRBD1 (5 bases). The CDR3 runs 16 residues. Germline CDR1 and CDR2: SGHTA and FQGNSA. V lost 5 bases and J lost 2, with 18 bases in between.

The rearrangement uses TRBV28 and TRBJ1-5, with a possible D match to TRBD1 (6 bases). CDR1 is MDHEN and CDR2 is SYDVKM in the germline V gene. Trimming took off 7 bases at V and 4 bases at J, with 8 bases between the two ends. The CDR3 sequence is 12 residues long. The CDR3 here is CASITGNQPQHF. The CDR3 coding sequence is TGTGCCAGCATTACAGGGAATCAGCCCCAGCATTTT.

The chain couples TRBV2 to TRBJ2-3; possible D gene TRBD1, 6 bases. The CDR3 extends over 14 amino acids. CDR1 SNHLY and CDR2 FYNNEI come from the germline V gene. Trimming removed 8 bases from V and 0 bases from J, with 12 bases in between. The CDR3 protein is CASLDRISTDTQYF. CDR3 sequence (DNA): TGTGCCAGCCTCGACAGGATTAGCACAGATACGCAGTATTTT. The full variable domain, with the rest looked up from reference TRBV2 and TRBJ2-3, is EPEVTQTPSHQVTQMGQEVILRCVPISNHLYFYWYRQILGQKVEFLVSFYNNEISEKSEIFDDQFSVERPDGSNFTLKIRSTKLEDSAMYFCASLDRISTDTQYFGPGTRLTVL.

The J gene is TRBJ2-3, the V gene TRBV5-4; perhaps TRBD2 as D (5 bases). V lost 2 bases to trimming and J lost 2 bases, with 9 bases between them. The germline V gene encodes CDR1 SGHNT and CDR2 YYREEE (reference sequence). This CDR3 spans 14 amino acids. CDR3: CASSFGSFTDTQYF. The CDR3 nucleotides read TGTGCCAGCAGCTTTGGGAGTTTCACAGATACGCAGTATTTT.

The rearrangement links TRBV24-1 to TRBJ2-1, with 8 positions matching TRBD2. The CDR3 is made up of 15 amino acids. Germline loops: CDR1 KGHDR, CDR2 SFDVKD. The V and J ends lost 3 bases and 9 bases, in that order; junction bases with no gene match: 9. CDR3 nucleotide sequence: TGTGCCACCAGTGATCGGAAAGCGGGGGTGCGTGAGCAGTTCTTC. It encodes CATSDRKAGVREQFF.

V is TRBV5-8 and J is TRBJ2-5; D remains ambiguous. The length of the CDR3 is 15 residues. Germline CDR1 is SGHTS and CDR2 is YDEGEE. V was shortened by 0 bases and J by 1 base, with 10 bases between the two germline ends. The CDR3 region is CASSLGANPQETQYF. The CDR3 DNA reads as TGTGCCAGCAGCTTGGGGGCTAACCCCCAAGAGACCCAGTACTTC.

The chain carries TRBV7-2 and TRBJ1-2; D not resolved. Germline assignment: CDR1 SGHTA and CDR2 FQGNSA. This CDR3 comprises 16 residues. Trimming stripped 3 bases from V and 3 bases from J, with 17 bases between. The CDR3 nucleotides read TGTGCCAGCAGCTTTTTTGATGCGCCGGTGGACTATGGCTACACCTTC. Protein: CASSFFDAPVDYGYTF.

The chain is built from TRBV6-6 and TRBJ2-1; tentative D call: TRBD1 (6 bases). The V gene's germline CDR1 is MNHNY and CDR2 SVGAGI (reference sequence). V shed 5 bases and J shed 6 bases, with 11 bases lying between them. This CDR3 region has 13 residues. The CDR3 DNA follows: TGTGCCAGCAGTGTTACAGGGCCCAATGAGCAGTTCTTC. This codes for CASSVTGPNEQFF.

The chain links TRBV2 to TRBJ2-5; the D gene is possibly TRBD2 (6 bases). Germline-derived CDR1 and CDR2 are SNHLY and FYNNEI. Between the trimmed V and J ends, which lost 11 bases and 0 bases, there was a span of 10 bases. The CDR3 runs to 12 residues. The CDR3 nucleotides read TGTGCCGGGGGGTGGTACCAAGAGACCCAGTACTTC. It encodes CAGGWYQETQYF.

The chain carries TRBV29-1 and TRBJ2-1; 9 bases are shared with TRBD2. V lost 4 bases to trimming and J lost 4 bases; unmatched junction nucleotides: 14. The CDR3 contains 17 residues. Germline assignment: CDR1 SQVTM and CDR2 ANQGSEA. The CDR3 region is CSVAYRLAGFRYNEQFF. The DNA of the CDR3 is TGCAGCGTTGCTTACCGCCTAGCGGGGTTCCGTTACAATGAGCAGTTCTTC.

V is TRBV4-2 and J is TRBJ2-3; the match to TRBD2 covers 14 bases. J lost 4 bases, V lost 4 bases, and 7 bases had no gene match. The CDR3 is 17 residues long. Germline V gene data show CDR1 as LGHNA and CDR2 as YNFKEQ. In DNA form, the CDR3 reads TGTGCCAGCAGCCTGCCGACTAGCGGGGGGGCCCCAGATACGCAGTATTTT. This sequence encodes CASSLPTSGGAPDTQYF.

The CDR3 coding sequence is TGTGCCTCAACGACCCAGGGGGCACCCCTCCACTTT. This gives the protein CASTTQGAPLHF. V is TRBV3-1 (or the pseudogene TRBV3-2) and J is TRBJ1-6, with TRBD1 matching 7 bases. The CDR3 extends over 12 amino acids. The junction had 9 bases not matched to a gene; V was cut back by 11 bases and J by 11 bases. CDR1 and CDR2 from the germline V gene are LGHDT and YNNKEL (reference sequence).

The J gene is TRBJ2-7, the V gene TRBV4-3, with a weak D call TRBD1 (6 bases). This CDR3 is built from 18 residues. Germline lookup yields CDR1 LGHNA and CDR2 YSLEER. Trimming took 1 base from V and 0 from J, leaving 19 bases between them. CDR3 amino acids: CASSQGLGSRQVSYEQYF. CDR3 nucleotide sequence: TGCGCCAGCAGCCAAGGTCTTGGGAGTCGACAGGTCTCCTACGAGCAGTACTTC.

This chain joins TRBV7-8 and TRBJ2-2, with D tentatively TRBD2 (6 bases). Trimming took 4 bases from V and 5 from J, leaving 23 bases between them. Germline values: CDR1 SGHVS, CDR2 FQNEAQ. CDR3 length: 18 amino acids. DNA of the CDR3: TGTGCCAGCAGCTCCCCGGCGGGGTTGACTTTATGGACCGGGGAGCTGTTTTTT. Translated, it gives CASSSPAGLTLWTGELFF.